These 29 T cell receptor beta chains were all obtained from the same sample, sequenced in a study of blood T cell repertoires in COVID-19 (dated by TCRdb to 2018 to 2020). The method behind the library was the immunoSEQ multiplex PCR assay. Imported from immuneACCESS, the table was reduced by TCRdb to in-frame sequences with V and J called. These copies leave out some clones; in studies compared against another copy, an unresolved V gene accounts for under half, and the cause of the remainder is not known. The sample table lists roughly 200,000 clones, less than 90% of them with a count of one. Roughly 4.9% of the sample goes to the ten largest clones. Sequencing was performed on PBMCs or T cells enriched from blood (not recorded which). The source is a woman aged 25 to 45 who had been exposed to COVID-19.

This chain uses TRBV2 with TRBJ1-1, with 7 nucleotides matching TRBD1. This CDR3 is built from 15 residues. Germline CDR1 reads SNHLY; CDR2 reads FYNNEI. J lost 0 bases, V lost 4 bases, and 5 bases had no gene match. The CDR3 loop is CASSVGTGVNTEAFF. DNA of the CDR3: TGTGCCAGCAGTGTCGGCACAGGGGTGAACACTGAAGCTTTCTTT.

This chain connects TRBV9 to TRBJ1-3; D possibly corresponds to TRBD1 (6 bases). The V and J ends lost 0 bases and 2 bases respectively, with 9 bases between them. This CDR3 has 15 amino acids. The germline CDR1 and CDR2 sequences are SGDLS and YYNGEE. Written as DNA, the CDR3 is TGTGCCAGCAGCGTAGCCCCAGGGGCTGGAAACACCATATATTTT. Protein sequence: CASSVAPGAGNTIYF.

The CDR3 loop reads CATSLAGGINEQFF. The DNA of the CDR3 is TGTGCCACCAGCTTAGCGGGGGGGATCAATGAGCAGTTCTTC. This chain connects TRBV15 to TRBJ2-1; 11 positions match TRBD2. Trimming cost V 5 bases and J 6 bases; bases outside gene matches: 3. This CDR3 comprises 14 residues. Per germline, CDR1 LNHNV and CDR2 YYDKDF (reference sequence).

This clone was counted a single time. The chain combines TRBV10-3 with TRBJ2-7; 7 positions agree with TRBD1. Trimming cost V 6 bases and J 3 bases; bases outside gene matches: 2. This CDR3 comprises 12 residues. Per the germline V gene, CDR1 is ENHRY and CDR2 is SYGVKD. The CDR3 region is CAIRRQGYEQYF. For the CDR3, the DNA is TGTGCCATCAGAAGACAGGGCTACGAGCAGTACTTC.

DNA of the CDR3: TGTGCCAGCAGCCCTGGTGGAGGGAACACTGAAGCTTTCTTT. The encoded protein is CASSPGGGNTEAFF. V and J are TRBV11-3 and TRBJ1-1; D gene ambiguous. V shed 5 bases and J shed 1 base, with 11 bases lying between them. CDR1 is SGHNT and CDR2 is YENEEA in the germline V gene. This CDR3 has 14 residues.

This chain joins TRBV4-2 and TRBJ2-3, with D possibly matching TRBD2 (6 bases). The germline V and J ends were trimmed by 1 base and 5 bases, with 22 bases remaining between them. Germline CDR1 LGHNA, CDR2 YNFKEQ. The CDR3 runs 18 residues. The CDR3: CASSQVVTSRGRGDTQYF. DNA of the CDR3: TGTGCCAGCAGCCAAGTCGTGACATCGCGGGGAAGAGGAGATACGCAGTATTTT.

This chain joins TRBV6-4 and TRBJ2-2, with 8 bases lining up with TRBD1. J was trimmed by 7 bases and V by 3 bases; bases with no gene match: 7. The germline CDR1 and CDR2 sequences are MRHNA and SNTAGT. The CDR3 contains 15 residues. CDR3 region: CASSDGRGRDGELFF. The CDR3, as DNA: TGTGCCAGCAGTGATGGCAGGGGGCGTGACGGGGAGCTGTTTTTT.

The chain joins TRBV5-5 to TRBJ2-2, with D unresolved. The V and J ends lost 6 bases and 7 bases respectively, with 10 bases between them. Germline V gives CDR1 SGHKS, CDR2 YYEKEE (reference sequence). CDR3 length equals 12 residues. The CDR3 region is CASTTQSGELFF. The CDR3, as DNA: TGTGCCAGCACCACACAAAGCGGGGAGCTGTTTTTT.

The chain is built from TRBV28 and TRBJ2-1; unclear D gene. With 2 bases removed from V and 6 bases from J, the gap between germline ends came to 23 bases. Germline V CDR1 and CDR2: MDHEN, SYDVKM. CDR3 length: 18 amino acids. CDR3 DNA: TGTGCCAGCAGTTTAGGCGGCAGCCTTAAAAGAATAGTCAATGAGCAGTTCTTC. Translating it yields CASSLGGSLKRIVNEQFF.

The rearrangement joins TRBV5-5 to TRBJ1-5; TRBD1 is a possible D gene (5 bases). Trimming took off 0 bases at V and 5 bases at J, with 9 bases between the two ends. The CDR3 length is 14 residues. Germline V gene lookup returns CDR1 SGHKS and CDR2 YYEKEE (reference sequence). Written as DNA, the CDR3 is TGTGCCAGCAGCTTGGGGCGGGGGGATCAGCCCCAGCATTTT. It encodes CASSLGRGDQPQHF.

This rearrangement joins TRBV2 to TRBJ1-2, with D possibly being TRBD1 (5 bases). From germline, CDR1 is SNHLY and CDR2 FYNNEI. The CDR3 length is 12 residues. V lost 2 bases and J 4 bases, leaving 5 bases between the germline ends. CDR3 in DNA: TGTGCCAGCAGTGAACAGGGCTATGGCTACACCTTC. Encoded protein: CASSEQGYGYTF.

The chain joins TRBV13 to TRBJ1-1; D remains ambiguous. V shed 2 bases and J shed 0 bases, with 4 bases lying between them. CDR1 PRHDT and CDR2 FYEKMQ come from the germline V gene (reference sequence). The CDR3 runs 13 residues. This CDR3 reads CASSLFLNTEAFF. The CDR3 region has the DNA TGTGCCAGCAGCTTATTCTTGAACACTGAAGCTTTCTTT.

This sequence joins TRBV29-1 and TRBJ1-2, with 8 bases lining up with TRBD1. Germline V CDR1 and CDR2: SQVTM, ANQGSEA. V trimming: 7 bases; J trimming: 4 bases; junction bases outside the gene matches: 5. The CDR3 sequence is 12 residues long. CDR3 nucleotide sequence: TGCAGCGGTCTACAGGGGGGCTATGGCTACACCTTC. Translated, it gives CSGLQGGYGYTF.

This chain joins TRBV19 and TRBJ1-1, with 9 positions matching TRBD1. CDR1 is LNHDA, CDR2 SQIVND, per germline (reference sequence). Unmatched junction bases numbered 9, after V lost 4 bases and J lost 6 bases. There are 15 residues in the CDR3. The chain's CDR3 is CASSRDRVGEAEAFF. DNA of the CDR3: TGTGCCAGTAGTAGGGACAGGGTGGGGGAGGCTGAAGCTTTCTTT.

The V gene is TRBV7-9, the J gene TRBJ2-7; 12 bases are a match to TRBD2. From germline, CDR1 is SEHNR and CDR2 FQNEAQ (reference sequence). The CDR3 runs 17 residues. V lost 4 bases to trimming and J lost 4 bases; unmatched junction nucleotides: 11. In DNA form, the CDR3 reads TGTGCCAGCAGCTCCCCGACTAGCGGGGGATGGGATTACGAGCAGTACTTC. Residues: CASSSPTSGGWDYEQYF.

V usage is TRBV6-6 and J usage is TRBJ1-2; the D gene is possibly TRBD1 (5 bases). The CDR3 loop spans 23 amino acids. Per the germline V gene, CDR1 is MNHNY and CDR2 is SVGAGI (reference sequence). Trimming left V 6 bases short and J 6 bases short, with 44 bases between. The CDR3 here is CASSYISGGFGVASGLLNNGYTF. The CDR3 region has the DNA TGTGCCAGCAGCTACATATCCGGTGGTTTCGGCGTAGCGTCGGGACTGCTAAATAATGGCTACACCTTC.

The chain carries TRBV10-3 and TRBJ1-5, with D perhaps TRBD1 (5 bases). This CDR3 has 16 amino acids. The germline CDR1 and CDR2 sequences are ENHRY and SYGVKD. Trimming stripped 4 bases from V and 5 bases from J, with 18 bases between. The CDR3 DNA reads TGTGCCATCAGTGGGGAGGGGAGGGGCGCGGATCAGCCCCAGCATTTT. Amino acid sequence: CAISGEGRGADQPQHF.

The CDR3 loop is CASVATSGSSYEQYF. The DNA of the CDR3 is TGCGCCAGCGTCGCGACTAGCGGAAGCTCCTACGAGCAGTACTTC. V usage is TRBV5-1 and J usage is TRBJ2-7; 9 bases fit TRBD2. V trimming: 7 bases; J trimming: 0 bases; junction bases outside the gene matches: 8. CDR1 is SGHRS and CDR2 is YFSETQ in the germline V gene. This CDR3 comprises 15 residues.

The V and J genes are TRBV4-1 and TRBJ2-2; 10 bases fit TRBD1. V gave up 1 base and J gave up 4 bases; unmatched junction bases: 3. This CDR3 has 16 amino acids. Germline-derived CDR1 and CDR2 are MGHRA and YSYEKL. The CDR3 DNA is TGCGCCAGCAGCCAAGGACAGGGGGCGCCCACCGGGGAGCTGTTTTTT. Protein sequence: CASSQGQGAPTGELFF.

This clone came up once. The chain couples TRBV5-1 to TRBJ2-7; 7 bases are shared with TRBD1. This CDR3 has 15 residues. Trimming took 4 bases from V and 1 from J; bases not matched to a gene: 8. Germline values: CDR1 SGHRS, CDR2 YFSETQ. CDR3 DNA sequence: TGCGCCAGCAGCCTCCTGACAGGGACGTCCTACGAGCAGTACTTC. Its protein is CASSLLTGTSYEQYF.

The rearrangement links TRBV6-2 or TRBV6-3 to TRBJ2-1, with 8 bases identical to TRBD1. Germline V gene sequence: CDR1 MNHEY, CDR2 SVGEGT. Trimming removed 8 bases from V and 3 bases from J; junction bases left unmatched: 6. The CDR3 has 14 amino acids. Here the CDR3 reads CASGRDRRYNEQFF. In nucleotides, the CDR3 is TGTGCCAGCGGCCGGGACAGGCGCTACAATGAGCAGTTCTTC.

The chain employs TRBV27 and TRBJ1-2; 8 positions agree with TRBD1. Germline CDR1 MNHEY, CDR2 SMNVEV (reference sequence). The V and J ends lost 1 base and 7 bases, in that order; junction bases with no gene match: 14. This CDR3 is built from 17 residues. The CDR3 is CASSLFRQGSLVGGYTF. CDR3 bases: TGTGCCAGCAGTTTATTTCGACAGGGGTCTCTAGTTGGTGGCTACACCTTC.

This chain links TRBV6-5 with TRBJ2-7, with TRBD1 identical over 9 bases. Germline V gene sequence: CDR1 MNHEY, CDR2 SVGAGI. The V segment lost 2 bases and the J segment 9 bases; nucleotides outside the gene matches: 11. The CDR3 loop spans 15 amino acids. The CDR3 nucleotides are TGTGCCAGCAGTTACCGGAGGACAGGGGATTGGGGGCAGTACTTC. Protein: CASSYRRTGDWGQYF.

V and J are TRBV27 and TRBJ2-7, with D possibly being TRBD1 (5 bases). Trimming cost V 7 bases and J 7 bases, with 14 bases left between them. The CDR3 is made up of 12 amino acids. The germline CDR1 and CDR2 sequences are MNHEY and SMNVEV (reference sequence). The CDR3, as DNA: TGTGCCAGCACCAGCAGGGTTGGGGAGCAGTACTTC. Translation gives CASTSRVGEQYF.

Here the CDR3 reads CASGGQGLQPQHF. CDR3 nucleotide sequence: TGTGCCAGCGGGGGACAGGGGCTTCAGCCCCAGCATTTT. This sequence joins TRBV2 and TRBJ1-5, with 10 bases aligning to TRBD1. J was trimmed by 6 bases and V by 8 bases; bases with no gene match: 4. CDR3 length equals 13 residues. Germline V CDR1 and CDR2: SNHLY, FYNNEI. The variable domain in full, completed from reference TRBV2 and TRBJ1-5, reads EPEVTQTPSHQVTQMGQEVILRCVPISNHLYFYWYRQILGQKVEFLVSFYNNEISEKSEIFDDQFSVERPDGSNFTLKIRSTKLEDSAMYFCASGGQGLQPQHFGDGTRLSIL.

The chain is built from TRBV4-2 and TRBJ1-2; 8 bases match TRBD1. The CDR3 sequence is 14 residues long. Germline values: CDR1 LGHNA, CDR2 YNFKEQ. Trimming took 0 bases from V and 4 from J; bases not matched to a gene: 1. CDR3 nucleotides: TGTGCCAGCAGCCAAGAACAGGGGGGCTATGGCTACACCTTC. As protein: CASSQEQGGYGYTF.

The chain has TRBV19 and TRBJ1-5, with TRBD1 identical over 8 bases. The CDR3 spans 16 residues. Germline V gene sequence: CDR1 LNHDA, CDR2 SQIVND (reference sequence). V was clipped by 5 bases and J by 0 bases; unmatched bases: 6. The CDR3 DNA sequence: TGTGCCAGTAGTCTAGGACAGGGCATTAGCAATCAGCCCCAGCATTTT. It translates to CASSLGQGISNQPQHF.

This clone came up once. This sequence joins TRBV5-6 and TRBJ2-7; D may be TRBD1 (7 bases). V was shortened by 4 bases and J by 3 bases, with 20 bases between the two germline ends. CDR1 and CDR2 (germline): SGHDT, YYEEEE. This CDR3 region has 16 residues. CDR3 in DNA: TGTGCCAGCAGCCTTGGAGGGTACAGGGGTAGCTACGAGCAGTACTTC. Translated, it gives CASSLGGYRGSYEQYF.

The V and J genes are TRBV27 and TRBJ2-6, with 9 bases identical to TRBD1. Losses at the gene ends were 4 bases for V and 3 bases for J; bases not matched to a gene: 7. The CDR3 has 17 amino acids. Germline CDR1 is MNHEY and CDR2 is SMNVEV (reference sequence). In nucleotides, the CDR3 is TGTGCCAGCAGTTCAGACAGGGGGATAAGTGGGGCCAACGTCCTGACTTTC. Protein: CASSSDRGISGANVLTF.